This T cell receptor (beta chain) originates from a study of beta chain features in type 1 diabetes. About the research overall: In all, about 100,000,000 sorted cells from all samples were analyzed.

The length of the CDR3 is 15 residues. The ends lost 3 bases at V and 6 bases at J; junction bases unmatched: 12. Germline loops: CDR1 SGHRS, CDR2 YFSETQ. In the case of this clone: The antigen remains undetermined.

General study findings and limits: Shorter templates might be favored by PCR, equally in patients and controls.

The sequenced template was cDNA made from the entire isolated RNA. Libraries were prepared by immunoSEQ multiplex PCR; TCRdb keeps only in-frame clonotypes and omits some of them. The sample contains hundreds of thousands of clones, around 12% of which appear only once. One heparinised blood draw, averaging about 120 mL, came from each donor. The chain has TRBV5-1 and TRBJ2-7; 7 bases agree with TRBD1. The sequence was obtained from a man aged 18-30 years in good health. Specimen: naive CD4+ T cells from blood. CDR3 protein: CASSSSPGQLLEQYF. The CDR3 DNA sequence: TGCGCCAGCAGCTCTTCCCCGGGACAGCTGCTCGAGCAGTACTTC.